Listed here are 5 T cell receptor beta chains from one sample, sequenced in a study of cytomegalovirus exposure and HLA in healthy donors. Both 60 Vbeta primers and 13 Jbeta primers went into the PCR. The repertoire was sequenced with immunoSEQ multiplex PCR; TCRdb's copy has only in-frame clones and lacks some. This repertoire shows some 210,000 clones, about nine tenths found once; its top ten account for about 1.2%. Material for sequencing was PBMCs. These receptors came from a man in his thirties or forties in good health and CMV-seronegative.

V usage is TRBV18 and J usage is TRBJ1-1; the match to TRBD1 covers 9 bases. Losses at the gene ends were 3 bases for V and 9 bases for J; bases not matched to a gene: 8. CDR1 is KGHSH and CDR2 is LQKENI in the germline V gene. The CDR3 spans 14 residues. The chain's CDR3 is CASSPSTGGGKAFF. The CDR3 bases are TGTGCCAGCTCACCGTCAACAGGGGGCGGAAAAGCTTTCTTT. Complete variable domain (other parts from reference TRBV18 and TRBJ1-1): NAGVMQNPRHLVRRRGQEARLRCSPMKGHSHVYWYRQLPEEGLKFMVYLQKENIIDESGMPKERFSAEFPKEGPSILRIQQVVRGDSAAYFCASSPSTGGGKAFFGQGTRLTVV.

The chain uses TRBV19 and TRBJ2-7; no reliable D call. The CDR3 sequence is 12 residues long. With 6 bases removed from V and 6 bases from J, the gap between germline ends came to 12 bases. Germline CDR1 and CDR2: LNHDA and SQIVND (reference sequence). CDR3 protein: CASSPMGSEQYF. DNA of the CDR3: TGTGCCAGTAGCCCTATGGGCAGCGAGCAGTACTTC.

The chain recombines TRBV19 with TRBJ1-2; 8 nucleotides align to TRBD1. The CDR3 has 15 amino acids. With 6 bases clipped from V and 8 bases from J, the junction kept 14 bases outside the gene matches. Germline-derived CDR1 and CDR2 are LNHDA and SQIVND (reference sequence). The CDR3 spells CASSPRGQGAPGYTF. The CDR3 bases are TGTGCCAGTAGCCCCCGCGGGCAGGGGGCGCCGGGCTACACCTTC.

The rearrangement joins TRBV5-4 to TRBJ2-5; D might be TRBD2 (6 bases). The CDR3 contains 13 residues. Germline CDR1 is SGHNT and CDR2 is YYREEE (reference sequence). Trimming stripped 1 base from V and 4 bases from J, with 8 bases between. The CDR3 nucleotides are TGTGCCAGCAGCTTGCTGCGGGGAGAGACCCAGTACTTC. It yields the protein CASSLLRGETQYF.

This clone was seen only once. As DNA, the CDR3 is TGTGCCAGCAGCCGGGACTTTGGGAATTCACCCCTCCACTTT. The encoded protein is CASSRDFGNSPLHF. V and J are TRBV7-2 and TRBJ1-6; perhaps TRBD1 as D (5 bases). There are 14 residues in the CDR3. Trimming removed 5 bases from V and 7 bases from J, with 12 bases in between. CDR1 and CDR2 (germline): SGHTA, FQGNSA.